Shown below are 17 T cell receptor beta chains from a single sample sequenced in a study of cytomegalovirus exposure and HLA in healthy donors. The study ran its PCR with 60 Vbeta and 13 Jbeta primers. The assay was immunoSEQ multiplex PCR, and TCRdb's table has in-frame clones only and misses some. The sample lists some 170,000 clones; around 80% were seen once. The sequencing input was PBMCs. These receptors were obtained from a woman aged 55-69 years in good health and CMV-seropositive.

This clone showed up just a few times. The V gene is TRBV4-3, the J gene TRBJ2-1, with 8 bases matching TRBD2. The trim removed 0 bases at V and 0 bases at J, leaving 13 bases unmatched. CDR1 LGHNA and CDR2 YSLEER come from the germline V gene. This CDR3 comprises 20 residues. The CDR3 coding sequence is TGCGCCAGCAGCCAAGAGGGCAGGACTAGCCTGACTGACTCCTACAATGAGCAGTTCTTC. It encodes CASSQEGRTSLTDSYNEQFF.

A few counts support this clone. This sequence joins TRBV7-9 and TRBJ2-5; D perhaps matches TRBD2 (6 bases). TRBJ2-7 matches the DNA end more closely, so the J call is doubtful. Germline values: CDR1 SEHNR, CDR2 FQNEAQ (reference sequence). The CDR3 totals 14 residues. CDR3 loop: CASSFGGETHEQYF. CDR3 DNA sequence: TGTGCCAGCAGCTTCGGCGGGGAAACCCACGAGCAGTACTTC.

The chain carries TRBV29-1 and TRBJ2-3, with 14 positions matching TRBD2. The V segment lost 6 bases and the J segment 0 bases; nucleotides outside the gene matches: 5. This CDR3 is built from 16 residues. Germline lookup yields CDR1 SQVTM and CDR2 ANQGSEA. CDR3: CSVGTSGGRSTDTQYF. CDR3 DNA sequence: TGCAGCGTGGGGACTAGCGGGGGACGCAGCACAGATACGCAGTATTTT.

V is TRBV5-1 and J is TRBJ2-2; D gene uncertain. Germline lookup yields CDR1 SGHRS and CDR2 YFSETQ. V lost 4 bases, J lost 3 bases, and 13 bases lay in between. The CDR3 contains 15 residues. The CDR3 sequence is CASSVGSTDTGELFF. CDR3 bases: TGCGCCAGCAGCGTGGGGTCAACTGACACCGGGGAGCTGTTTTTT. The full variable domain, with the rest looked up from reference TRBV5-1 and TRBJ2-2, is KAGVTQTPRYLIKTRGQQVTLSCSPISGHRSVSWYQQTPGQGLQFLFEYFSETQRNKGNFPGRFSGRQFSNSRSEMNVSTLELGDSALYLCASSVGSTDTGELFFGEGSRLTVL.

A single count supports this clone. The V and J genes are TRBV5-1 and TRBJ2-1, with no clear D. The CDR3 has 11 amino acids. The germline gives CDR1 SGHRS, CDR2 YFSETQ. The V end was cut by 4 bases, the J end by 8 bases, with 7 bases between. CDR3 bases: TGCGCCAGCAGCCCAAGCTATGAGCAGTTCTTC. Translation: CASSPSYEQFF.

The V gene is TRBV7-9, the J gene TRBJ1-4; D ambiguous. There are 17 residues in the CDR3. Trimming took off 1 base at V and 0 bases at J, with 12 bases between the two ends. Germline V lookup: CDR1 SEHNR, CDR2 FQNEAQ (reference sequence). The CDR3 sequence is CASSLVGGWTTNEKLFF. CDR3 bases: TGTGCCAGCAGCTTAGTTGGCGGGTGGACAACTAATGAAAAACTGTTTTTT.

V gene TRBV5-1 combines with J gene TRBJ2-2; 8 bases are a match to TRBD1. The ends lost 5 bases at V and 2 bases at J; junction bases unmatched: 2. Germline V gene data show CDR1 as SGHRS and CDR2 as YFSETQ. CDR3 size: 14 residues. The CDR3 nucleotides are TGCGCCAGCAGTGGGACAGGAAACACCGGGGAGCTGTTTTTT. Its protein product is CASSGTGNTGELFF.

The chain combines TRBV7-9 with TRBJ2-5, with TRBD1 as a possible D gene (5 bases). The V and J ends lost 1 base and 3 bases respectively, with 12 bases between them. Per the germline V gene, CDR1 is SEHNR and CDR2 is FQNEAQ (reference sequence). CDR3 length: 15 residues. The CDR3: CASSLVARVKETQYF. The CDR3 region has the DNA TGTGCCAGCAGCTTAGTAGCCAGGGTGAAAGAGACCCAGTACTTC.

The chain is built from TRBV28 and TRBJ1-2; D call uncertain. V was pared by 2 bases and J by 7 bases, with 14 bases between. This CDR3 is built from 14 residues. Germline CDR1 MDHEN, CDR2 SYDVKM. The CDR3 nucleotides are TGTGCCAGCAGTTTAATTCGGGGTGTATCTGGCTACACCTTC. It yields the protein CASSLIRGVSGYTF.

The chain recombines TRBV6-1 with TRBJ2-7; D might be TRBD1 (6 bases). Germline lookup yields CDR1 MNHNS and CDR2 SASEGT. This CDR3 has 14 amino acids. Trimming took 6 bases from V and 2 from J, leaving 14 bases between them. The CDR3 nucleotides are TGTGCCAGCAGACCGTACGGACAGCCCTACGAGCAGTACTTC. Amino acids: CASRPYGQPYEQYF.

This chain joins TRBV29-1 and TRBJ1-5; D possibly corresponds to TRBD1 (5 bases). Germline V gene lookup returns CDR1 SQVTM and CDR2 ANQGSEA. The germline V and J ends were trimmed by 7 bases and 5 bases, with 12 bases remaining between them. The CDR3 contains 12 residues. As DNA, the CDR3 is TGCAGCGCTCAGGACATAGATCAGCCCCAGCATTTT. Protein product: CSAQDIDQPQHF.

This clone was counted once. The chain joins TRBV30 to TRBJ2-1; 11 bases align to TRBD2. J was trimmed by 2 bases and V by 0 bases; bases with no gene match: 3. Germline values: CDR1 GTSNPN, CDR2 SVGIG (reference sequence). This CDR3 region has 16 residues. CDR3 loop: CAWSVRGLAAYNEQFF. The CDR3 coding sequence is TGTGCCTGGAGTGTACGGGGACTAGCGGCCTACAATGAGCAGTTCTTC. Full variable domain (missing parts from reference TRBV30 and TRBJ2-1): SQTIHQWPATLVQPVGSPLSLECTVEGTSNPNLYWYRQAAGRGLQLLFYSVGIGQISSEVPQNLSASRPQDRQFILSSKKLLLSDSGFYLCAWSVRGLAAYNEQFFGPGTRLTVL.

The table lists this clone with a few counts. The V call is TRBV5-5, the J call TRBJ2-7; D remains unclear. The length of the CDR3 is 13 residues. The germline V gene has CDR1 SGHKS and CDR2 YYEKEE (reference sequence). Trimming left V 4 bases short and J 5 bases short, with 13 bases between. As DNA, the CDR3 is TGTGCCAGCAGCCCTCCGTGGTCGGACGAGCAGTACTTC. It translates to CASSPPWSDEQYF.

This clone has just a few counts. This chain uses TRBV10-3 with TRBJ2-5; D remains unclear. The DNA end is a closer match to TRBJ2-7, so the J assignment may be wrong. The CDR3 is 16 residues long. Germline V gives CDR1 ENHRY, CDR2 SYGVKD. Here the CDR3 DNA reads TGTGCCATCAGTGAGACACGTACTAAAACCCCCTACGAGCAGTACTTC. The encoded protein is CAISETRTKTPYEQYF.

The chain carries TRBV9 and TRBJ2-7; TRBD1 matches at 10 bases. The CDR3 covers 16 residues. J gave up 3 bases and V 0 bases, and 6 bases lay outside the gene matches. Germline values: CDR1 SGDLS, CDR2 YYNGEE. CDR3 DNA sequence: TGTGCCAGCAGCGTAGGAGGGGGGACAGGGGTCTACGAGCAGTACTTC. Protein sequence: CASSVGGGTGVYEQYF.

This chain uses TRBV2 with TRBJ1-4; D is unclear. This CDR3 region has 15 residues. Germline V lookup: CDR1 SNHLY, CDR2 FYNNEI. V was pared by 4 bases and J by 8 bases, with 17 bases between. The CDR3 nucleotides read TGTGCCAGCAGTGTGAGGGCCAGCGGAGGGGAAAAACTGTTTTTT. It encodes CASSVRASGGEKLFF.

The rearrangement uses TRBV7-2 and TRBJ2-7; D might be TRBD1 (5 bases). Trimming cost V 5 bases and J 4 bases, with 9 bases left between them. The CDR3 is 12 residues long. Germline loops: CDR1 SGHTA, CDR2 FQGNSA. The CDR3 region has the DNA TGTGCCAGCAGCCCAGACAGATACGAGCAGTACTTC. Its translation is CASSPDRYEQYF.